This is a list of T cell receptor beta chains from one sample in a study of cytomegalovirus exposure and HLA in healthy donors. The table came from immunoSEQ multiplex PCR; TCRdb's copy has only in-frame clones and leaves some out. The data hold over 95,000 clones, with roughly 80% observed a single time. The sequencing sample was made of PBMCs. Every receptor here comes from a middle-aged man in good health and CMV-seronegative. The CDR3 runs from the conserved cysteine through the conserved F or W. The order of the fields is clone size, J gene, D gene, V gene, CDR3 protein, CDR3 DNA. D genes are given only for firm matches. Size is stated for part of the rows, as once, few or many counts, or as a class when the clone is expanded.

-	TRBJ1-1	-	TRBV4-1	CASSQGWGRTPGTEAFF	TGCGCCAGCAGCCAAGGGTGGGGCCGGACCCCTGGCACTGAAGCTTTCTTT
-	TRBJ2-7	TRBD2	TRBV5-1	CASSPSGRRGNEQYF	TGCGCCAGCAGCCCCTCCGGGAGGCGGGGGAACGAGCAGTACTTC
few	TRBJ2-7	-	TRBV14	CASSPTEYYEQYF	TGTGCCAGCAGTCCGACAGAGTACTACGAGCAGTACTTC
-	TRBJ1-3	TRBD1	TRBV7-9	CSSSDDDRGAGNTIYF	TGTTCCAGCAGCGATGACGACAGGGGAGCTGGAAACACCATATATTTT
-	TRBJ2-2	-	TRBV11-2	CASHGLGGNTGELFF	TGTGCCAGCCATGGACTAGGGGGGAACACCGGGGAGCTGTTTTTT
-	TRBJ2-7	TRBD1	TRBV18	CASSPQGQGSEQYF	TGTGCCAGCTCACCGCAGGGACAGGGGTCCGAGCAGTACTTC
-	TRBJ2-3	TRBD2	TRBV11-2	CASSLQTSGNGDTQYF	TGTGCCAGCAGCTTGCAGACTAGCGGGAACGGAGATACGCAGTATTTT
-	TRBJ2-2	-	TRBV11-1	CASRLDSLLGGELFF	TGTGCCAGCAGACTGGACAGCCTCCTGGGGGGGGAGCTGTTTTTT
once	TRBJ2-5	TRBD1	TRBV5-5	CASSSRTGETQYF	TGTGCCAGCAGCTCCCGGACAGGGGAGACCCAGTACTTC
-	TRBJ2-6	-	TRBV4-3	CASSQRQQLFSGANVLTF	TGCGCCAGCAGCCAAAGACAACAGCTATTCTCTGGGGCCAACGTCCTGACTTTC
-	TRBJ1-1	-	TRBV4-1	CASSQAGSNTEAFF	TGCGCCAGCAGCCAAGCCGGTTCGAACACTGAAGCTTTCTTT
-	TRBJ1-1	-	TRBV19	CASSIRSGVMNTEAFF	TGTGCCAGTAGTATCCGCTCGGGGGTCATGAACACTGAAGCTTTCTTT
few	TRBJ2-7	-	TRBV4-3	CASSQDSAGWYEQYF	TGCGCCAGCAGCCAAGATTCGGCAGGGTGGTACGAGCAGTACTTC
-	TRBJ2-7	-	TRBV7-2	CASSLLFYEQYF	TGTGCCAGCAGCTTACTCTTCTACGAGCAGTACTTC
-	TRBJ1-1	-	TRBV4-3	CASSHGGARVNTEAFF	TGCGCCAGCAGCCATGGGGGGGCAAGAGTGAACACTGAAGCTTTCTTT
-	TRBJ1-4	-	TRBV19	CASSTPGSNEKLFF	TGTGCCAGTAGTACCCCGGGTTCTAATGAAAAACTGTTTTTT
once	TRBJ1-6	-	TRBV6-5	CASSPGLHSPLHF	TGTGCCAGCAGTCCAGGACTGCATTCGCCCCTCCACTTT
-	TRBJ2-7	TRBD1	TRBV4-1	CASSQEPLGQGYEQYF	TGCGCCAGCAGCCAAGAACCCCTTGGACAGGGCTACGAGCAGTACTTC
-	TRBJ1-2	TRBD1	TRBV6-5	CASSSGGGYGYTF	TGTGCCAGCAGTTCAGGGGGAGGCTATGGCTACACCTTC
few	TRBJ2-1	-	TRBV6-1	CASSEGRNAYNEQFF	TGTGCCAGCAGTGAGGGGCGTAATGCCTACAATGAGCAGTTCTTC
-	TRBJ2-3	TRBD2	TRBV14	CASSQLAGALNTQYF	TGTGCCAGCAGCCAACTAGCGGGAGCATTGAATACGCAGTATTTT
-	TRBJ1-2	-	TRBV25-1	CASSNSYGYTF	TGTGCCAGCAGTAACAGCTATGGCTACACCTTC
-	TRBJ1-5	-	TRBV28	CASSSPTENQPQHF	TGTGCCAGCAGTTCACCGACAGAGAATCAGCCCCAGCATTTT
-	TRBJ2-7	-	TRBV20-1	CSAILSYEQYF	TGCAGTGCTATCCTTTCCTACGAGCAGTACTTC
-	TRBJ1-1	-	TRBV7-8	CASSLNEVTEAFF	TGTGCCAGCAGCTTAAACGAGGTGACTGAAGCTTTCTTT
few	TRBJ2-2	TRBD1	TRBV9	CASSLSGTGSGELFF	TGTGCCAGCAGCTTATCCGGGACAGGGTCCGGGGAGCTGTTTTTT
-	TRBJ2-2	TRBD2	TRBV27	CASSLFRRETGELFF	TGTGCCAGCAGTTTATTTCGGCGGGAGACCGGGGAGCTGTTTTTT
-	TRBJ2-7	TRBD2	TRBV6-5	CASSPTSGEQYF	TGTGCCAGCAGTCCAACTAGCGGCGAGCAGTACTTC
-	TRBJ2-5	-	TRBV5-1	CASSSRGETQYF	TGCGCCAGCAGCTCGCGGGGAGAGACCCAGTACTTC
once	TRBJ1-2	-	TRBV30	CAWGSPGSGWSGYTF	TGTGCCTGGGGCTCTCCGGGATCCGGGTGGAGCGGCTACACCTTC
-	TRBJ2-5	-	TRBV19	CASSIGTGREQYF	TGTGCCAGTAGTATAGGGACAGGGCGGGAGCAGTACTTC
few	TRBJ1-1	-	TRBV4-1	CASSQTRARTVNTEAFF	TGCGCCAGCAGCCAAACCCGCGCTCGGACAGTGAACACTGAAGCTTTCTTT
-	TRBJ1-1	TRBD1	TRBV30	CAYRGLNEAFF	TGTGCTTACAGGGGGCTCAATGAAGCTTTCTTT
few	TRBJ2-7	TRBD2	TRBV2	CASRSSGSFTIAYEQYF	TGTGCCAGCAGAAGCAGCGGGAGCTTCACCATAGCGTACGAGCAGTACTTC
-	TRBJ1-2	-	TRBV6-5	CASSRGQLNYGYTF	TGTGCCAGCAGCCGAGGACAGCTTAACTATGGCTACACCTTC
-	TRBJ2-7	TRBD2	TRBV7-9	CASSPSAGVAEQYF	TGTGCCAGCAGCCCCTCCGCGGGGGTTGCCGAGCAGTACTTC
few	TRBJ2-1	TRBD2	TRBV7-3	CASSSPRTGTSGANEQFF	TGTGCCAGCAGCTCGCCGCGAACCGGGACTAGCGGGGCCAATGAGCAGTTCTTC
-	TRBJ2-3	-	TRBV7-2	CASSLDRAPRRTDTQYF	TGTGCCAGCAGCTTAGATCGAGCGCCGAGACGCACAGATACGCAGTATTTT
-	TRBJ1-1	TRBD1	TRBV5-1	CASSPTGWVGNTEAFF	TGCGCCAGCAGTCCGACAGGGTGGGTGGGGAACACTGAAGCTTTCTTT
few	TRBJ2-5	-	TRBV5-1	CASSLFGRQETQYF	TGCGCCAGCAGCTTGTTTGGGCGCCAAGAGACCCAGTACTTC